These T cell receptor beta chains were read from a single sample in a study of OX40 agonist ivuxolimab in advanced cancers. Some clones are missing from TCRdb's copy, which holds only in-frame ones; the method was immunoSEQ multiplex PCR. Here the sample spans 120,000 or so clones, about 94% being singletons. The material was CD4+ or CD8+ T cells sorted from blood, obtained in a trial of the OX40 agonist ivuxolimab. The origin of the receptors is an adult with an advanced solid tumor such as melanoma, head and neck, liver or kidney cancer. Both conserved end residues are part of each CDR3. The order of the fields is J gene, clone size, D gene, V gene, CDR3 protein, CDR3 DNA. A D gene is named only where the DNA matches it firmly. Clone size, where shown, is once, few, many, or a class for clones that have expanded.

>TRBJ2-5|once|-|TRBV28
CASSPPQETQYF
TGTGCCAGCAGTCCACCCCAAGAGACCCAGTACTTC
>TRBJ1-2|-|-|TRBV9
CASSVEGYGYTF
TGTGCCAGCAGCGTAGAGGGCTATGGCTACACCTTC
>TRBJ2-5|-|-|TRBV4-3
CASSQGEQETQYF
TGCGCCAGCAGCCAAGGTGAACAAGAGACCCAGTACTTC
>TRBJ1-5|-|TRBD1|TRBV6-1
CASSASGGLQPQHF
TGTGCCAGCAGTGCGTCAGGGGGCCTTCAGCCCCAGCATTTT
>TRBJ2-7|-|TRBD1|TRBV11-1
CASSQDRAGQYF
TGTGCCAGCAGCCAAGACAGGGCCGGGCAGTACTTC
>TRBJ1-2|-|TRBD1|TRBV7-8
CASSLDGGRQGASGYTF
TGTGCCAGCAGCTTAGACGGCGGGAGACAGGGGGCTTCTGGCTACACCTTC
>TRBJ1-5|-|-|TRBV4-1
CASSQASQGDWPQHF
TGCGCCAGCAGCCAAGCGTCACAGGGAGATTGGCCCCAGCATTTT
>TRBJ2-7|-|-|TRBV7-3
CASSPTGALGEQYF
TGTGCCAGCAGCCCCACGGGAGCTCTGGGCGAGCAGTACTTC
>TRBJ2-7|-|-|TRBV5-1
CASSPTLETPRYEQYF
TGCGCCAGCAGCCCGACACTAGAGACGCCACGCTACGAGCAGTACTTC
>TRBJ2-3|-|-|TRBV12-5
CASGLVRTDTDTQYF
TGTGCTAGTGGTTTGGTAAGGACAGACACAGATACGCAGTATTTT
>TRBJ1-3|-|TRBD1|TRBV4-1
CASSVYGQDSGNTIYF
TGCGCCAGCAGCGTTTACGGACAGGACTCTGGAAACACCATATATTTT
>TRBJ2-6|-|-|TRBV21-1
CASSKSPRPEVGANVLTF
TGTGCCAGCAGCAAATCTCCCCGTCCGGAAGTGGGGGCCAACGTCCTGACTTTC
>TRBJ2-7|-|TRBD1|TRBV11-2
CASSIADRASYEQYF
TGTGCCAGCAGCATTGCGGACAGGGCCTCCTACGAGCAGTACTTC
>TRBJ2-1|-|TRBD2|TRBV7-2
CASSLRNGGLYNEQFF
TGTGCCAGCAGCTTAAGAAACGGGGGACTATACAATGAGCAGTTCTTC